The T cell receptor (beta chain) under discussion was sequenced for a study of blood T cell repertoires in COVID-19. Study summary: Acute and convalescent COVID-19 specimens originated in the United States, Italy and Spain.

Germline V gene sequence: CDR1 SGHRS, CDR2 YFSETQ. V lost 4 bases to trimming and J lost 4 bases; unmatched junction nucleotides: 5. The CDR3 runs 14 residues. Per the authors' pipeline: Amplifying reference gene primers gave estimates of nucleated cell counts. Libraries were prepared by immunoSEQ multiplex PCR; TCRdb keeps only in-frame clonotypes and omits some of them. V, J and clone size reflect that table, while D and trimming were determined from the DNA. The table lists some 160,000 clones, roughly 80% of them singletons. This clone was seen ten or more times. This receptor was taken from an elderly woman with acute or convalescent COVID-19. Sequencing was carried out using peripheral blood. The chain combines TRBV5-1 with TRBJ2-5; 9 bases agree with TRBD1. The CDR3 region has the DNA TGCGCCAGCAGCCCACAGGGGGCTGGAGAGACCCAGTACTTC. This encodes CASSPQGAGETQYF.